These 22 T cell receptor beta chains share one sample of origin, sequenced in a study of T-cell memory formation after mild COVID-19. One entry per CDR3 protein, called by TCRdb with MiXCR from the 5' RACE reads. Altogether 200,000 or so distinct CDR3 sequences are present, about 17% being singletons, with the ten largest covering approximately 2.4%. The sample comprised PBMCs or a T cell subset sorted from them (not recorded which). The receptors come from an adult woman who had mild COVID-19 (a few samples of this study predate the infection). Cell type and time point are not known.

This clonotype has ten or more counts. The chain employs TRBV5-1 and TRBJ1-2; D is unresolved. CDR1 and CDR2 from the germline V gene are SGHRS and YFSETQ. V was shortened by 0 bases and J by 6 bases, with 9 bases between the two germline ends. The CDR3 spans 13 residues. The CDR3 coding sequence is TGCGCCAGCAGCTTGGCGGGCAGCGATGGCTACACCTTC. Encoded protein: CASSLAGSDGYTF. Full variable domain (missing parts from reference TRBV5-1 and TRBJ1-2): KAGVTQTPRYLIKTRGQQVTLSCSPISGHRSVSWYQQTPGQGLQFLFEYFSETQRNKGNFPGRFSGRQFSNSRSEMNVSTLELGDSALYLCASSLAGSDGYTFGSGTRLTVV.

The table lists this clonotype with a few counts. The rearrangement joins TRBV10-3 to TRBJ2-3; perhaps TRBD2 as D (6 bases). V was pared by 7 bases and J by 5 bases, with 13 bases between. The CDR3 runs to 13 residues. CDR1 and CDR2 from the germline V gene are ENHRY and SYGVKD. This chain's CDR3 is CAIMTGGGDTQYF. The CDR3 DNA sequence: TGTGCCATCATGACCGGGGGTGGAGATACGCAGTATTTT.

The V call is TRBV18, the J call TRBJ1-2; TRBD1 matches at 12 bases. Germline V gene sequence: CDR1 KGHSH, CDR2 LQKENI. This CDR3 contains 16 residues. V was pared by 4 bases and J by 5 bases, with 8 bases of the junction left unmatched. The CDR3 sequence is CASSQPGQGALYGYTF. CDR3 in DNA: TGTGCCAGCTCACAACCGGGACAGGGGGCGCTTTATGGCTACACCTTC.

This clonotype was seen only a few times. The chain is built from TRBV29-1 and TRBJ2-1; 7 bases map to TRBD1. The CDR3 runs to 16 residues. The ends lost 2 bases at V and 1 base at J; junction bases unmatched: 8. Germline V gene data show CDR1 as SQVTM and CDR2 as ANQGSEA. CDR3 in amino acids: CSVESGTVESYNEQFF. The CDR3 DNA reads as TGCAGCGTTGAATCCGGGACAGTGGAATCCTACAATGAGCAGTTCTTC.

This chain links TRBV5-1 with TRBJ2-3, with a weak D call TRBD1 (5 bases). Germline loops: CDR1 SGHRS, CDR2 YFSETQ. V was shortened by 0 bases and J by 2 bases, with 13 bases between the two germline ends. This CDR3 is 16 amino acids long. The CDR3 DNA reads TGCGCCAGCAGCTTGGGGGGCCTGAGTTACACAGATACGCAGTATTTT. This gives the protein CASSLGGLSYTDTQYF.

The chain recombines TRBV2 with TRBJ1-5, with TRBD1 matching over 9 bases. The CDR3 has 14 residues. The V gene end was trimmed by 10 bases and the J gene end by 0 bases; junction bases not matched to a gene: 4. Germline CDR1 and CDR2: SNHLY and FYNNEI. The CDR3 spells CATGTGYSNQPQHF. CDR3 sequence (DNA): TGTGCCACAGGGACAGGGTATAGCAATCAGCCCCAGCATTTT.

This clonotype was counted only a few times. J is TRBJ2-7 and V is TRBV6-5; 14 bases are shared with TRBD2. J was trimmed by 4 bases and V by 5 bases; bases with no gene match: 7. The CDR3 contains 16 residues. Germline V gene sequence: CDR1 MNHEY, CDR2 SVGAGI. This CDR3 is CASSGGTSGSRYEQYF. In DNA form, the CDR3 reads TGTGCCAGCAGTGGGGGGACTAGCGGGAGCAGGTACGAGCAGTACTTC.

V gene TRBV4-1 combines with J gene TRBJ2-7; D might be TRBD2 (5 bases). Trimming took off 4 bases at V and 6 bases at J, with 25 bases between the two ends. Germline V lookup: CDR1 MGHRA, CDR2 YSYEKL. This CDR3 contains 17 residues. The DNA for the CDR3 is TGCGCCAGCAGCCCCGGAACATTTCCACGGGGTGGAAGCGAGCAGTACTTC. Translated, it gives CASSPGTFPRGGSEQYF.

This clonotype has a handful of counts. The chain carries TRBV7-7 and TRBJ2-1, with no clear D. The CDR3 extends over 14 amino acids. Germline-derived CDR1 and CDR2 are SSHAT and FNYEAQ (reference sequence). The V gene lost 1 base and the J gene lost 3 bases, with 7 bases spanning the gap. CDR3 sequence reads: CASSLDPSYNEQFF. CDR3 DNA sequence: TGTGCCAGCAGCTTAGACCCCAGCTACAATGAGCAGTTCTTC.

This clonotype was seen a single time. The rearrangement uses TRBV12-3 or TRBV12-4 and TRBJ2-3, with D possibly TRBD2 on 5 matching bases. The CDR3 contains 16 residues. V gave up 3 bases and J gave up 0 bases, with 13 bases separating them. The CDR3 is CASSLAGGLSTDTQYF. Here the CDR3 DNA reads TGTGCCAGCAGTTTGGCGGGCGGGCTTAGCACAGATACGCAGTATTTT.

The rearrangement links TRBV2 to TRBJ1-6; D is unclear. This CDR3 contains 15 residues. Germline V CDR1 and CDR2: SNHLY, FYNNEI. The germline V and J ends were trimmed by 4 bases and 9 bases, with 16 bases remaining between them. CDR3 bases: TGTGCCAGCAGTGTGGGCGGGGTCTATGGTTCACCCCTCCACTTT. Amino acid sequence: CASSVGGVYGSPLHF.

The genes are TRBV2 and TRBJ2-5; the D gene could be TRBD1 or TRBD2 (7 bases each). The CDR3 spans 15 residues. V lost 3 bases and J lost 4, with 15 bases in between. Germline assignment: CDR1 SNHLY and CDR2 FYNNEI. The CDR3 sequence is CASSDNRGGRETQYF. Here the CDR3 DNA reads TGTGCCAGCAGTGATAACAGGGGAGGGAGAGAGACCCAGTACTTC.

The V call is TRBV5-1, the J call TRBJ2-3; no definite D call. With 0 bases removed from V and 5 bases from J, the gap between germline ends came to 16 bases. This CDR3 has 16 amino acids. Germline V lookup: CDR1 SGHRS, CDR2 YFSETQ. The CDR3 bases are TGCGCCAGCAGCTTGGCCCCCAGTTCCGAGAAAGATACGCAGTATTTT. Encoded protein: CASSLAPSSEKDTQYF.

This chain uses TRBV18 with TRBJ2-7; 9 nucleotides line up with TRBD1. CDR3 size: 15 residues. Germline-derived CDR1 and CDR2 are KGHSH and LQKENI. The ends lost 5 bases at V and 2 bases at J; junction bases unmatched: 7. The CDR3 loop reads CASSAGTGTPYEQYF. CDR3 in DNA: TGTGCCAGCTCAGCCGGGACAGGGACCCCCTACGAGCAGTACTTC.

The CDR3 DNA follows: TGTGCCACCAGTGATCCGACCCCAGGGGATAAGAGCGGGGAGCTGTTTTTT. It codes for CATSDPTPGDKSGELFF. V and J are TRBV24-1 and TRBJ2-2; D may be TRBD1 (6 bases). V lost 3 bases, J lost 7 bases, and 20 bases lay in between. This CDR3 is built from 17 residues. Germline V CDR1 and CDR2: KGHDR, SFDVKD.

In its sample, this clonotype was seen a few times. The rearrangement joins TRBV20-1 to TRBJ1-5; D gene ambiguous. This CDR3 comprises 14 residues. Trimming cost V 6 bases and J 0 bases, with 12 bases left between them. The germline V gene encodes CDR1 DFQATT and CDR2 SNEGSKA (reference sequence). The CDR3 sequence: CSAPAKYSNQPQHF. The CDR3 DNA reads TGCAGTGCCCCAGCAAAGTATAGCAATCAGCCCCAGCATTTT.

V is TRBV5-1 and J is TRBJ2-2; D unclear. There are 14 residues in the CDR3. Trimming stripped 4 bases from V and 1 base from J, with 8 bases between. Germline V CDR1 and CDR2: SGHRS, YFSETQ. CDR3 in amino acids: CASSRSGNTGELFF. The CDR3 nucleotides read TGCGCCAGCAGCCGTTCGGGGAACACCGGGGAGCTGTTTTTT.

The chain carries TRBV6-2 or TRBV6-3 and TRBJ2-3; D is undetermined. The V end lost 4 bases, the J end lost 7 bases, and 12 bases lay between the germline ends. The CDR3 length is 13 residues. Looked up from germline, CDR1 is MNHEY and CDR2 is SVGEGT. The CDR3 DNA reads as TGTGCCAGCAGTTCCCCCCTTACGAATACGCAGTATTTT. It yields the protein CASSSPLTNTQYF.

CDR3 sequence reads: CAISPRADTDTQYF. The CDR3 nucleotides are TGTGCCATCAGCCCCAGGGCAGACACAGATACGCAGTATTTT. The rearrangement joins TRBV10-3 to TRBJ2-3; weak D call: TRBD1 (5 bases). The V gene's germline CDR1 is ENHRY and CDR2 SYGVKD. V lost 6 bases to trimming and J lost 2 bases, with 12 bases between them. The CDR3 extends over 14 amino acids.

The CDR3 DNA sequence: TGCGCCAGCAGCCCGGGACCAGGAGGAAACACCATATATTTT. It encodes CASSPGPGGNTIYF. V gene TRBV5-1 combines with J gene TRBJ1-3; D perhaps matches TRBD1 (5 bases). The CDR3 consists of 14 residues. V gave up 4 bases and J gave up 4 bases, with 12 bases separating them. The germline CDR1 and CDR2 sequences are SGHRS and YFSETQ.

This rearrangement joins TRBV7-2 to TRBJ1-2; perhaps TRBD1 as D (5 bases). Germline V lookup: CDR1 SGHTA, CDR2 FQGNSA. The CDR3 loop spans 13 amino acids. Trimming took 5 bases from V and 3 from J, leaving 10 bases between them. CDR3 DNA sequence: TGTGCCAGCAGCCCAGCCAGGGACTATGGCTACACCTTC. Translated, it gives CASSPARDYGYTF.

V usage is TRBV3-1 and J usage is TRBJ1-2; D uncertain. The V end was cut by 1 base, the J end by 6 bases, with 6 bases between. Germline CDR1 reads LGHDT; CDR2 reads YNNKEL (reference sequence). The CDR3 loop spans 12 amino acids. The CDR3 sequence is CASSQGAHGYTF. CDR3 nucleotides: TGTGCCAGCAGCCAAGGGGCCCATGGCTACACCTTC.